This TCR beta chain stems from a study of cytomegalovirus exposure and HLA in healthy donors. The PCR was carried out with 60 Vbeta primers and 13 Jbeta primers. The repertoire was sequenced with immunoSEQ multiplex PCR; TCRdb's copy has only in-frame clones and lacks some. The sample contains about 160,000 clones, roughly 70% of which appear only once. Study conclusions and caveats: Most subjects had HLA-A and HLA-B alleles reportedly predicted accurately by TCR beta sequences. With DRB1 most and HLA-C fewest, TCR association rates differed between HLA loci in a later analysis.

The CDR3 totals 17 residues. The trim removed 0 bases at V and 7 bases at J, leaving 8 bases unmatched. CDR1 and CDR2 (germline): LGHNA, YNFKEQ. Concerning this clone itself: Its antigen is not known.

The sequenced material came from PBMCs. The chain links TRBV4-2 to TRBJ2-7; 14 bases match TRBD2. The receptor was isolated from a woman in her thirties in good health and CMV-seronegative. In nucleotides, the CDR3 is TGTGCCAGCAGCCAAGAGGTGGGACTAGCGGGAGTTGATGAGCAGTACTTC. Translated: CASSQEVGLAGVDEQYF.